What follows describes a single TCR beta chain. Its cognate antigen is unknown. Trimming removed 5 bases from V and 2 bases from J, with 9 bases in between. The CDR3 length is 13 residues. The sample belongs to a study of CD4 T cells in relation to SARS-CoV-2 and coronaviruses. Regarding the study as a whole: This crossreactivity analysis covered spike protein alone, no other viral proteins. Samples before the pandemic and after infection were not matched within any donor. In approximately 71% of donors, memory CD4+ clonotypes crossrecognized SARS-CoV-2 and at least one common cold coronavirus spike.

Unexposed donor CD4+ T cells date from about 2011-2018, before the COVID-19 pandemic. Isolation of CD4+ T cells took place after roughly nine days in culture. Assay used: immunoSEQ multiplex PCR; TCRdb lists only in-frame clones, some missing. The table includes some 27,000 clones, 74% detected once. The sequenced sample consisted of CD4+ T cells from PBMCs, cultured in vitro. The sequence was collected from a human donor in good health. The chain recombines TRBV12-3 or TRBV12-4 with TRBJ2-5, with D perhaps TRBD1 (6 bases). CDR3 amino acids: CASSPTGQETQYF. As DNA, the CDR3 is TGTGCCAGCAGTCCGACAGGACAAGAGACCCAGTACTTC.